Shown below are 12 T cell receptor beta chains from a single sample sequenced in a study of T-cell reconstitution after alpha-beta-depleted transplantation in children. Construction of the TCRbeta library involved unique molecular identifiers. TCRdb recomputed calls from the PCR reads with MiXCR, one row per CDR3 protein. This table holds about 460,000 distinct CDR3 sequences, 12% found once. The sequencing used PBMCs from the stem cell graft donor, collected from the stem cell graft. The receptor source for this set is a human donor who donated a stem cell graft to a child with combined immunodeficiency.

This rearrangement joins TRBV12-3 or TRBV12-4 to TRBJ2-3, with no clear D. This CDR3 has 13 residues. V lost 3 bases, J lost 6 bases, and 10 bases lay in between. The CDR3 region has the DNA TGTGCCAGCAGTTTGAGTTTGGCGGATACGCAGTATTTT. It translates to CASSLSLADTQYF.

The chain carries TRBV5-5 and TRBJ2-5, with 8 bases matching TRBD2. This CDR3 contains 17 residues. Germline V lookup: CDR1 SGHKS, CDR2 YYEKEE (reference sequence). Unmatched junction bases numbered 16, after V lost 4 bases and J lost 5 bases. CDR3 coding DNA: TGTGCCAGCAGCCCACCCCTAGGGGCGGGGGGTTGGGAGACCCAGTACTTC. Its protein is CASSPPLGAGGWETQYF.

Only a few counts were recorded for this clonotype. This chain connects TRBV15 to TRBJ2-3, with 10 bases that match TRBD2. With V trimmed by 3 bases and J by 5 bases, 8 bases remained unmatched. The germline CDR1 and CDR2 sequences are LNHNV and YYDKDF (reference sequence). There are 16 residues in the CDR3. CDR3 region: CATSRSDLAGVDTQYF. The CDR3 region has the DNA TGTGCCACCAGCAGGTCGGATCTAGCGGGAGTAGATACGCAGTATTTT.

This clonotype was counted a few times. The chain is built from TRBV7-9 and TRBJ2-7; TRBD1 is a possible D gene (6 bases). Trimming pared 1 base from V and 1 base from J, leaving 11 bases between. CDR1 and CDR2 (germline): SEHNR, FQNEAQ (reference sequence). The length of the CDR3 is 15 residues. CDR3 DNA: TGTGCCAGCAGCTTAGGCCAGGGGATTTCCTACGAGCAGTACTTC. Amino acids: CASSLGQGISYEQYF. The variable domain in full, with the rest retrieved from reference TRBV7-9 and TRBJ2-7, is DTGVSQNPRHKITKRGQNVTFRCDPISEHNRLYWYRQTLGQGPEFLTYFQNEAQLEKSRLLSDRFSAERPKGSFSTLEIQRTEQGDSAMYLCASSLGQGISYEQYFGPGTRLTVT.

The table lists this clonotype with a few counts. This rearrangement joins TRBV3-1 to TRBJ2-7; tentatively, D is TRBD1 (5 bases). The length of the CDR3 is 15 residues. V lost 4 bases and J 2 bases, leaving 15 bases between the germline ends. Germline-derived CDR1 and CDR2 are LGHDT and YNNKEL (reference sequence). The DNA of the CDR3 is TGTGCCAGCAGCCCCCTCTGGGGCTTTGCCTACGAGCAGTACTTC. Protein: CASSPLWGFAYEQYF.

CDR3 in DNA: TGTGCCAGCAGCCCCGGGACCGGCCAAAGGGTACCCTACGAGCAGTACTTC. This codes for CASSPGTGQRVPYEQYF. The chain links TRBV7-9 to TRBJ2-7; D might be TRBD1 or TRBD2, each matching 5 bases. The germline CDR1 and CDR2 sequences are SEHNR and FQNEAQ (reference sequence). V was shortened by 5 bases and J by 2 bases, with 22 bases between the two germline ends. There are 17 residues in the CDR3.

V and J are TRBV2 and TRBJ2-3, with TRBD2 matching 10 bases. Germline-derived CDR1 and CDR2 are SNHLY and FYNNEI. The CDR3 is made up of 14 amino acids. J gave up 5 bases and V 6 bases, and 5 bases lay outside the gene matches. CDR3: CASRELAGRDTQYF. The DNA of the CDR3 is TGTGCCAGCAGAGAACTAGCGGGGAGAGATACGCAGTATTTT.

This clonotype was counted ten times or more. The chain is built from TRBV29-1 and TRBJ2-2, with 12 bases matching TRBD2. V shed 3 bases and J 0 bases; nucleotides not matched to a gene: 2. The CDR3 length is 16 residues. Germline V CDR1 and CDR2: SQVTM, ANQGSEA. The CDR3 protein is CSVELAGGTNTGELFF. For the CDR3, the DNA is TGCAGCGTTGAGCTAGCGGGGGGGACGAACACCGGGGAGCTGTTTTTT.

The table lists this clonotype with many counts. V and J are TRBV5-6 and TRBJ2-7, with 11 bases that match TRBD2. The junction had 7 bases not matched to a gene; V was cut back by 4 bases and J by 4 bases. Looked up from germline, CDR1 is SGHDT and CDR2 is YYEEEE. The CDR3 spans 15 residues. CDR3 nucleotide sequence: TGTGCCAGCAGCCAACTAGCGGGAGACCCTTACGAGCAGTACTTC. Residues: CASSQLAGDPYEQYF.

This clonotype was detected a few times. The V call is TRBV27, the J call TRBJ2-3; either TRBD1 or TRBD2 may fit D (5 bases each). From germline, CDR1 is MNHEY and CDR2 SMNVEV (reference sequence). CDR3 size: 17 residues. Deletions cut 4 bases from V and 1 base from J, with 18 bases between. The CDR3 spells CASSYLTGPGGTDTQYF. In DNA, the CDR3 is TGTGCCAGCAGTTACCTCACGGGACCCGGGGGCACAGATACGCAGTATTTT.

In its sample, this clonotype was seen many times. J is TRBJ2-5 and V is TRBV12-3 or TRBV12-4; 9 bases match TRBD2. The CDR3 extends over 12 amino acids. The V gene end was trimmed by 6 bases and the J gene end by 4 bases; junction bases not matched to a gene: 0. The CDR3 region is CASRRGGETQYF. In DNA, the CDR3 is TGTGCCAGCAGGCGGGGGGGAGAGACCCAGTACTTC.

This clonotype was observed at least ten times. The CDR3 nucleotides read TGCGCCAGCAGCCAAACGGGACAGGGAGACTACAATGAGCAGTTCTTC. It translates to CASSQTGQGDYNEQFF. The rearrangement links TRBV4-3 to TRBJ2-1; 9 nucleotides line up with TRBD1. CDR3 size: 16 residues. The V segment lost 2 bases and the J segment 3 bases; nucleotides outside the gene matches: 5. CDR1 and CDR2 (germline): LGHNA, YSLEER.